This T cell receptor beta chain came from a study of blood T cell repertoires in COVID-19. Study in general: The recovered donors of Cohort 3 showed two negative PCRs, clearance, or symptom resolution. From T cells, B-cell-depleted T cells, or PBMCs came the material, which was cDNA or gDNA.

Method: immunoSEQ multiplex PCR; TCRdb's copy keeps in-frame clones and lacks some. This repertoire shows over 150,000 clones, roughly 85% found once; its top ten account for 19%. This CDR3 has 14 residues. CDR1 is SGHTA, CDR2 FQGTGA, per germline. Between the trimmed V and J ends, which lost 1 base and 5 bases, there was a span of 6 bases. Sample: PBMCs or T cells enriched from blood (not recorded which). The sequence derives from a woman in her 70s in a cohort exposed to, infected with or recovered from COVID-19 (not recorded which). The gene calls are TRBV7-3 and TRBJ1-6; a possible D gene is TRBD1 (5 bases). DNA of the CDR3: TGTGCCAGCAGCTTAATAGGGGATAATTCACCCCTCCACTTT. Protein: CASSLIGDNSPLHF.